The 7 T cell receptor beta chains in this list originate from one sample, sequenced in a study of blood T cell repertoires in COVID-19. Here immunoSEQ multiplex PCR was the method, and the copy in TCRdb shows in-frame clones only, minus some. Of about 290,000 clones listed, roughly 86% are singletons. The sample comprised peripheral blood. The receptor source for this set is a woman aged 30 to 39 with COVID-19, enrolled during active disease.

The genes are TRBV19 and TRBJ1-5, with D possibly being TRBD1 (5 bases). The CDR3 contains 16 residues. Germline loops: CDR1 LNHDA, CDR2 SQIVND (reference sequence). Trimming cost V 3 bases and J 2 bases, with 14 bases left between them. The CDR3 nucleotides read TGTGCCAGTAGTATTCGGGCAGGGAAGGGCAATCAGCCCCAGCATTTT. Translation: CASSIRAGKGNQPQHF.

Of note for this clone: At one of its ends the junction is not consistent with the germline gene, which may arise from a read error. The CDR3 is CASSLAIQTGTGGDNKQFF. The CDR3 DNA reads TGTGCCAGCAGCTTAGCGATACAAACCGGGACAGGGGGGGACAATAAGCAGTTCTTC. This rearrangement joins TRBV7-6 to TRBJ2-1; 11 bases line up with TRBD1. CDR1 is SGHVS and CDR2 is FNYEAQ in the germline V gene. CDR3 size: 19 residues.

The V gene is TRBV6-1, the J gene TRBJ2-5, with D possibly being TRBD2 (5 bases). Germline lookup yields CDR1 MNHNS and CDR2 SASEGT. The CDR3 is 12 residues long. Trimming removed 3 bases from V and 6 bases from J, with 8 bases in between. The CDR3, as DNA: TGTGCCAGCAGTGAGAGAGGGAAGACCCAGTACTTC. Its protein is CASSERGKTQYF.

The chain is built from TRBV10-2 and TRBJ1-2; weak D call: TRBD1 (5 bases). Trimming took off 7 bases at V and 2 bases at J, with 14 bases between the two ends. The germline gives CDR1 WSHSY, CDR2 SAAADI. The CDR3 is made up of 14 amino acids. CDR3 residues: CASTSGLGNYGYTF. Written as DNA, the CDR3 is TGCGCCAGCACCTCGGGACTGGGCAACTATGGCTACACCTTC.

V is TRBV5-1 and J is TRBJ2-7; 12 bases match TRBD2. V lost 3 bases to trimming and J lost 5 bases; unmatched junction nucleotides: 0. Per germline, CDR1 SGHRS and CDR2 YFSETQ. The CDR3 sequence is 13 residues long. Written as DNA, the CDR3 is TGCGCCAGCAGCTGGACTAGCGGGGACGAGCAGTACTTC. Residues: CASSWTSGDEQYF.

The gene calls are TRBV4-1 and TRBJ2-1, with a possible D match to TRBD2 (6 bases). The V gene's germline CDR1 is MGHRA and CDR2 YSYEKL. CDR3 size: 16 residues. Trimming shortened V by 0 bases and J by 7 bases, and 16 bases separated the two germline ends. CDR3 sequence reads: CASSQEIGDRGNEQFF. CDR3 in DNA: TGCGCCAGCAGCCAAGAGATTGGCGACCGGGGGAATGAGCAGTTCTTC.

The V and J genes are TRBV28 and TRBJ1-6; 8 nucleotides match TRBD1. The germline gives CDR1 MDHEN, CDR2 SYDVKM. The ends lost 6 bases at V and 8 bases at J; junction bases unmatched: 9. This CDR3 has 15 amino acids. CDR3 nucleotide sequence: TGTGCCAGCAGCTACGTAACAGGGGGAGATTCACCCCTCCACTTT. Translating it yields CASSYVTGGDSPLHF.